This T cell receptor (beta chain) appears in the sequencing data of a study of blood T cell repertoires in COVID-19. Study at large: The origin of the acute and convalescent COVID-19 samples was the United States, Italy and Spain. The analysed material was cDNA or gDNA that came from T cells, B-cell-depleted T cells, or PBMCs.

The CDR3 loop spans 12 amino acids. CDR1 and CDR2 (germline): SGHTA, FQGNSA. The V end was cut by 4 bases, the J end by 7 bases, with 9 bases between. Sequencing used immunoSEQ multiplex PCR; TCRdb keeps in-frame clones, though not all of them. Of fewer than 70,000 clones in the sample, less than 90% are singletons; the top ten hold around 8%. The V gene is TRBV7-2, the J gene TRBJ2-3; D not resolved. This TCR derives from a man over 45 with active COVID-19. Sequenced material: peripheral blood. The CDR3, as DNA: TGTGCCAGCAGCTCCGCGTTTAATACGCAGTATTTT. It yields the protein CASSSAFNTQYF.